Sequencing of this T cell receptor (beta chain) was carried out in a study of naive and memory T cell subsets. Whole blood, 2.5 ml, came from adult healthy volunteers. Blood and skin TCR RNA was reverse transcribed with alpha and beta constant primers. In TCRdb, the 5' RACE reads were re-called with MiXCR into one record per CDR3 protein. The table lists roughly 26,000 distinct CDR3 sequences, around 25% of them singletons. Losses at the gene ends were 8 bases for V and 5 bases for J; bases not matched to a gene: 13. Germline lookup yields CDR1 MRHNA and CDR2 SNTAGT. The CDR3 is 15 residues long. This clonotype was sampled from a female donor in good health. The chain uses TRBV6-4 and TRBJ1-1; 8 bases agree with TRBD1. CDR3 DNA sequence: TGTGCCAGCCGCTTAGTACCAGGGGGCGGAACTGAAGCTTTCTTT. This encodes CASRLVPGGGTEAFF.